The T cell receptor (beta chain) under discussion was sequenced for a study of cytomegalovirus exposure and HLA in healthy donors (dated by TCRdb to 2016 to 2017). In terms of the full investigation: An earlier analysis of approximately 550 of the donors reported more than 250 Gb of sequence data and 117 million unique TCR beta sequences from 150 million to 200 million T cells. Approximately 330 gigabases of sequencing data and around 80 million unique TCR sequences made up an early release that covered fewer than 650 HLA-typed donors. Of the roughly 400 genotyped donors, more than 75% were placed in the genetic ancestry cluster associated with self-reported Caucasian donors. The aim of the study was to test whether cataloging public T cell receptors could identify signatures of past pathogen exposure. The study used immunosequencing to profile the T cell repertoires of 670 or so subjects and linked those repertoires to cytomegalovirus serostatus. Along with the 666-subject first cohort, a separate validation cohort of more than 90 different subjects was used. To predict cytomegalovirus infection status, the study brought together high-throughput TCR immunosequencing, statistical association of individual TCRs with disease status, and machine learning. A later analysis re-analyzed previously published TCR beta repertoires from roughly 600 donors and added high-resolution HLA genotyping to study TCR occurrence patterns. In the later analysis, no new phenotypic data were used to find candidate immune exposures; instead, reliance was placed on TCR beta sequences and their occurrence across donors. To decide whether each TCR beta V gene segment behaved as functional or pseudogenic, an earlier analysis of some 600 of the donors relied on high-throughput TCR beta sequencing. Alongside the repertoire data, information on donor age, sex, ethnicity and CMV serostatus was compiled. A later genetic analysis took genome-wide SNP genotypes for about three fifths of the roughly 700 donors and used that subset as a discovery cohort. Every discovery cohort repertoire had been produced on one sequencing platform. Class I and class II HLA loci were covered by the typing at four-digit resolution. Typing coverage varied by locus: roughly 629-640 donors for A, B, C, DRB1 and DQB1; some 520 for DQA1; 606 for DPA1; roughly 450 for DPB1. Several DR-DQ haplotypes were handled as single units for association and clustering, since linkage in the cohort was strong. Among roughly 400 genotyped donors of the cohort, an average of approximately 200,000 unique TCR beta nucleotide sequences was sequenced per donor, of which 15% to 20% were non-productive.

The library relied on the immunoSEQ multiplex PCR assay. For the multiplex PCR, a mixture combining 60 forward primers for TCR Vbeta segments and 13 reverse primers for TCR Jbeta segments was used. The CDR3 region of rearranged TCR beta genes was amplified from genomic DNA with a multiplex PCR assay. Amplified TCR beta libraries were sequenced as 87-base-pair reads on the Illumina HiSeq System. The paper's data handling went like this. A later analysis counted about 76 million unique TCR beta chains across the 650 to 800 repertoires, and around 9.9 million of these chains were shared by at least two donors. To remove PCR and sequencing errors, raw reads were error-corrected and collapsed into unique sequences using a nearest-neighbor algorithm that merged closely related sequences. Alignment of CDR3 sequences to IMGT reference sequences was used to assign V, D and J gene segments. For a sequence to be retained, a match of at least six nucleotides was required to both a V gene segment and a J gene segment. Rearrangements were called productive when the CDR3 lacked stop codons and stayed in frame with V and J; all others were non-productive. Following IMGT convention, CDR3 was defined as the stretch from the second conserved V-encoded cysteine to the conserved J-encoded phenylalanine. In an earlier analysis of more than 550 of the donors, sequences lacking an unambiguous match to a single V gene segment were excluded. An earlier analysis of almost 600 of the donors classified V segments as functional when productive rearrangements were above 56.7% and as segregating when the standard deviation between donors was above 5%. A statistical classification framework was built for diagnosing cytomegalovirus status from the catalog of TCR beta chain sequences. In a later analysis, TCR nucleotide sequences were compared against IMGT/GENE-DB human TR gene sequences so that V and J genes could be assigned. Using the TCRdist pipeline, a later analysis assigned CDR3 sequences along with most-parsimonious VDJ recombination scenarios. In a later analysis, each TCR beta chain was defined by its CDR3 amino acid sequence together with its V-gene family, and reads lacking a unique V-gene family were excluded. To address suspected cross-contamination and a sequencing artifact, a later analysis removed around 590 highly shared, low-generation-probability nucleotide sequences. In a later analysis, a clonal expansion index was calculated for each public chain from normalized within-repertoire ranks of inferred template counts. A later analysis computed generation probabilities with a VDJ recombination model fitted to out-of-frame rearrangements, and checked the results against IGoR. Hypergeometric tests were used in a later analysis to score TCR-TCR, TCR-HLA and TCR-CMV co-occurrence, with a repertoire-size bias correction applied to the TCR pairs. False discovery rates were estimated in a later analysis by permuting HLA or CMV assignments 20 times. In a later analysis, co-occurring TCRs were grouped with DBSCAN, and TCRdist sequence similarity was added when clustering was performed within HLA-allele-positive subsets. For co-occurrence clustering, repertoires with fewer than 30,000 or more than 120,000 public chains were excluded, along with several repertoires with anomalous nucleotide sharing. The table was pulled from immuneACCESS by TCRdb, which kept in-frame rearrangements only. Such tables lose some clones; where checked, under half of the loss comes from unresolved V genes, and the rest has no known cause. V, J and clone size were drawn from that table, and D and trimming were deduced from the DNA. The sample data list roughly 120,000 clones, and 75% to 80% of these were observed just once. About 3.5% of the sample is held by the ten biggest clonotypes.

Based on the germline V gene (reference sequence), the CDR1 and CDR2 sequences are LNHDA and SQIVND. The CDR3 measures 13 amino acids from cysteine to phenylalanine. CDR3 DNA is the only sequence kept; it has 39 bases, read in frame from the first base. V has 6 bases trimmed and J has 5 bases trimmed; junction bases matching no gene number 6. Here is what the overall study found, with its caveats: Across donors, most TCR sequences were observed very rarely, whereas some public TCRs were present in many individuals. Because counts were too low, 15 to 20 rarely observed V segments, including chromosome 9 orphons, were excluded from the earlier analysis of roughly 580 of the donors. An association between a missense DCLRE1C variant and V-gene and J-gene trimming of TCR beta chains was found in a later genetic analysis and replicated in an independent cohort. In a later analysis, HLA-associated TCR beta chains were found to be more clonally expanded and to have lower generation probabilities than equally common non-associated chains. Only TCR beta chains were sequenced in this cohort, and the absence of alpha or paired-chain data limited detectable features. Correlated functional status among segregating V segments might reflect linkage disequilibrium, but an unknown experimental factor could not be ruled out. When HLA alleles, especially DR and DQ, strongly co-occurred, TCR associations were difficult to assign to individual alleles. At a false discovery rate of 0.05, a later analysis linked 16,951 TCR beta sequences to specific HLA alleles. Compared with the roughly 700-donor mean, donors in an Asian-associated ancestry cluster had fewer N-insertions in productive TCRs, according to a later genetic analysis. In a later analysis, most CMV-associated TCR beta chains were found to appear HLA-restricted, with HLA associations seemingly driven largely by CMV exposure. A cluster of highly shared sequence variants was judged likely to be a technical artifact of the sequencing pipeline. HLA typing was unavailable for some donors at each locus, so association tests used only the typed subset. Roughly uniform sequencing depth across donors was assumed in presence/absence analyses, although this assumption may not hold. Immune exposure information for the cohort was limited to CMV serostatus. Because the 87-base-pair reads could not distinguish some IMGT-functional V segments, including TRBV6-2 and TRBV6-3, those segments were excluded. According to a later analysis, parvovirus B19, influenza, CMV and Epstein-Barr virus appeared linked to several top co-occurrence clusters. The classifier was reported to diagnose cytomegalovirus status with high specificity and sensitivity in both the original cohort and the validation cohort. The authors suggested that the approach could potentially be extended to other disease states and immunological phenotypes. The study listed 164 TCR beta chains as associated with cytomegalovirus. A further reported finding was that TCR beta sequences accurately predicted the HLA-A and HLA-B alleles for most subjects in the first cohort. A few of the identified cytomegalovirus-associated TCR beta chains were confirmed in vitro to be specific for cytomegalovirus antigens. Broadly in line with IMGT annotations, most TCR beta V segments showed up in productive rearrangements about 87% or about 30% of the time in an earlier analysis of around 550 of the donors. In a later analysis, TCR association rates were found to vary across HLA loci, with the most associated TCRs seen for DRB1 alleles and the fewest for HLA-C alleles.

In total, roughly 670 healthy bone marrow donors made up the cohort. All cohort members were sampled while nominally healthy, although unrecorded immune exposures were likely present. The donor was CMV seropositive and belonged to the group of 250 to 300 seropositive cohort members. A peripheral blood sample was collected from each donor, and TCR beta sequencing was performed on peripheral blood mononuclear cells. Genomic DNA extraction from the blood cell samples was performed with the Qiagen DNeasy Blood Extraction Kit. As to this clone: Its antigen is not yet known. Base qualities are missing; no much larger clone stands one base away.

What was sequenced was PBMCs. Recombination linked TRBV19 to TRBJ2-7; the junction holds 8 bases that match TRBD1. The receptor was derived from a woman aged 25-40 years in good health and CMV-seropositive. The CDR3 in this case is CASRRTGINEQYF. The DNA is TGTGCCAGTAGAAGGACAGGGATCAACGAGCAGTACTTC.